The entry below gives a single TCR beta chain sequence along with its context. Its antigen remains unknown. These data are taken from a study of T cell responses to AZD1222 COVID-19 vaccine. General observations from the study: Without day 14 samples, only post-peak T cell repertoires were studied.

Libraries were prepared by immunoSEQ multiplex PCR; TCRdb keeps only in-frame clonotypes and omits some of them. The sample includes roughly 100,000 clones, roughly 82% of them seen just once. Germline CDR1 SGDLS, CDR2 YYNGEE. V lost 2 bases, J lost 6 bases, and 12 bases lay in between. The CDR3 length is 15 residues. The sample in question was peripheral blood, obtained on day 0 of AZD1222 vaccination. This sequence joins TRBV9 and TRBJ1-6; weak D call: TRBD1 (6 bases). This receptor was obtained from an adult in good health. The CDR3 DNA reads TGTGCCAGCAGCGTCACAGGGTTTCGTAATTCACCCCTCCACTTT. This translates into CASSVTGFRNSPLHF.